The present TCR beta chain was sequenced within a study of cytomegalovirus exposure and HLA in healthy donors. Comments on this clone: Its antigen is not identified.

This PCR relied on a set of 60 Vbeta primers and 13 Jbeta primers. Produced via immunoSEQ multiplex PCR; TCRdb's table is partial and in-frame only. The sample includes about 150,000 clones, approximately 80% of them seen just once. The V and J ends lost 3 bases and 4 bases, in that order; junction bases with no gene match: 4. Germline V gene sequence: CDR1 SGDLS, CDR2 YYNGEE. CDR3 length equals 16 residues. Study results and caveats: Per published reports, the classifier diagnosed cytomegalovirus status with high specificity and sensitivity. Being productive about 90% or about 30% of the time was typical of most TCR beta V segments in an earlier analysis.

This TCR derives from a young man in good health and CMV-seropositive. V usage is TRBV9 and J usage is TRBJ2-3; 14 bases match TRBD2. Material: PBMCs. The CDR3 nucleotides are TGTGCCAGCAGCGCTAGACTAGCGGGAGGGCCAGATACGCAGTATTTT. This sequence encodes CASSARLAGGPDTQYF. The full variable domain, rest sourced from reference TRBV9 and TRBJ2-3, is DSGVTQTPKHLITATGQRVTLRCSPRSGDLSVYWYQQSLDQGLQFLIQYYNGEERAKGNILERFSAQQFPDLHSELNLSSLELGDSALYFCASSARLAGGPDTQYFGPGTRLTVL.